The clone carrying this T cell receptor beta chain was found a few times. The antigen is undetermined. The PCR made use of 60 Vbeta and 13 Jbeta primers. Libraries were prepared by immunoSEQ multiplex PCR; TCRdb keeps only in-frame clonotypes and omits some of them. The sample lists roughly 100,000 clones, around 77% seen once, with roughly 8% in the top ten. This sample is drawn from a study of cytomegalovirus exposure and HLA in healthy donors. CDR1 and CDR2 from the germline V gene are MGHDK and SYGVNS. Trimming pared 7 bases from V and 2 bases from J, leaving 9 bases between. This CDR3 spans 13 amino acids. Study-wide results and limits: In a later analysis, compared with equally common non-associated chains, HLA-associated beta chains were more expanded.

Sequenced sample: PBMCs. This sequence was found in a female donor in good health and CMV-seronegative. The genes are TRBV25-1 and TRBJ1-5, with D possibly matching TRBD1 (5 bases). CDR3 coding DNA: TGTGCCAGCACGCAAGGGGGCAATCAGCCCCAGCATTTT. It is translated as CASTQGGNQPQHF.